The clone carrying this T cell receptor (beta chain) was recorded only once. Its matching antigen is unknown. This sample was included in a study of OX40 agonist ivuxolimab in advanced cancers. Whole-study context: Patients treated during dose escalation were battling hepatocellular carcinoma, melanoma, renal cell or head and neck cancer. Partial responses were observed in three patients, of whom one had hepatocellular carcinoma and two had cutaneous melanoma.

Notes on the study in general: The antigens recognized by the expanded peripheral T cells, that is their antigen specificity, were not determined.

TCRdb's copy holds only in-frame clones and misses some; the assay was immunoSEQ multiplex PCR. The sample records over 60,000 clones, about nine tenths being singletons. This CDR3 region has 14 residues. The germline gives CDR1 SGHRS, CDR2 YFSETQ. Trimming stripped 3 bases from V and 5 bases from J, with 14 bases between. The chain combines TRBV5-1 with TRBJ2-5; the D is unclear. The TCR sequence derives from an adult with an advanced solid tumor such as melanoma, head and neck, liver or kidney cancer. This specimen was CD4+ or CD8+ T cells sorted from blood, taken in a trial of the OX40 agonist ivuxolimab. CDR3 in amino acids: CASSSTVTGETQYF. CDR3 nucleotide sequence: TGCGCCAGCAGCTCAACAGTTACCGGGGAGACCCAGTACTTC.